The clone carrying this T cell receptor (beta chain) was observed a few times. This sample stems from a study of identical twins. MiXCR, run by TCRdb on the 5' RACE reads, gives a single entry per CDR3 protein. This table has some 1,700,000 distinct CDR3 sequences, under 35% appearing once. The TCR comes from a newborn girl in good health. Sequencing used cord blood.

CDR3 in DNA: TGCAGTGCTAGATTCTCACGGCGAAATAACAATGAGCAGTTCTTC. It translates to CSARFSRRNNNEQFF. This chain connects TRBV20-1 to TRBJ2-1, with unresolved D. CDR1 is DFQATT, CDR2 SNEGSKA, per germline (reference sequence). The CDR3 is 15 residues long. Trimming pared 2 bases from V and 5 bases from J, leaving 16 bases between.